These T cell receptor beta chains were read from a single sample in a study of shared clonotypes between healthy human individuals. Assay: immunoSEQ multiplex PCR; the TCRdb copy retains only in-frame clones and omits some. The data show about 2.3 million clones, with over 90% seen just once and about 0.39% held by the top ten. Sequenced material: naive CD4+ T cells from PBMCs. The receptors here all came from a young man in good health. Some clones in this sample may be carry-over from other donors' samples. The CDR3 runs from the conserved cysteine through the conserved F or W. D genes are given only for firm matches. Size values are once, few and many counts, or a class for expanded clones, and some rows have none.

D: TRBD1; V: TRBV4-1; J: TRBJ2-7; size: -; CDR3: CASSQPRTGAYEQYF; DNA: TGCGCCAGCAGCCAACCTCGGACAGGGGCCTACGAGCAGTACTTC
D: -; V: TRBV4-2; J: TRBJ2-1; size: once; CDR3: CASSQASRGPEDSSYNEQFF; DNA: TGTGCCAGCAGCCAGGCCAGTCGCGGCCCGGAGGATTCCTCCTACAATGAGCAGTTCTTC
D: TRBD2; V: TRBV6-1; J: TRBJ2-1; size: -; CDR3: CASSEAMTSGRNEQFF; DNA: TGTGCCAGCAGTGAAGCGATGACTAGCGGGAGGAATGAGCAGTTCTTC
D: TRBD2; V: TRBV5-4; J: TRBJ2-7; size: -; CDR3: CASSGPSGRAHEQYF; DNA: TGTGCCAGCAGCGGACCCAGCGGGAGGGCCCACGAGCAGTACTTC
D: TRBD2; V: TRBV5-1; J: TRBJ2-1; size: -; CDR3: CASSEIAGNEQFF; DNA: TGCGCCAGCAGCGAGATAGCGGGCAATGAGCAGTTCTTC
D: TRBD1; V: TRBV6-5; J: TRBJ2-1; size: -; CDR3: CASSYSTGGAPNEQFF; DNA: TGTGCCAGCAGTTACTCGACAGGGGGCGCTCCCAATGAGCAGTTCTTC
D: -; V: TRBV5-1; J: TRBJ1-5; size: -; CDR3: CASSLRREDQPQHF; DNA: TGCGCCAGCAGCCTTCGGAGAGAGGACCAGCCCCAGCATTTT
D: -; V: TRBV6-1; J: TRBJ1-1; size: -; CDR3: CASSRLGRKNTEAFF; DNA: TGTGCCAGCAGCCGGCTAGGCAGGAAGAACACTGAAGCTTTCTTT
D: TRBD2; V: TRBV25-1; J: TRBJ2-6; size: -; CDR3: CASSIAGGPGGANVLTF; DNA: TGTGCCAGCAGTATAGCGGGAGGACCCGGGGGGGCCAACGTCCTGACTTTC
D: -; V: TRBV19; J: TRBJ2-2; size: -; CDR3: CASTMDWNTGELFF; DNA: TGTGCCAGTACCATGGACTGGAACACCGGGGAGCTGTTTTTT
D: -; V: TRBV28; J: TRBJ1-2; size: -; CDR3: CASSLFLDSRGYTF; DNA: TGTGCCAGCAGTTTATTCCTTGACAGTAGAGGCTACACCTTC
D: -; V: TRBV5-4; J: TRBJ2-7; size: -; CDR3: CASSLVAGETGQYF; DNA: TGTGCCAGCAGCTTGGTGGCAGGGGAAACTGGGCAGTACTTC
D: -; V: TRBV5-8; J: TRBJ2-7; size: -; CDR3: CASSLSGTSYEQYF; DNA: TGTGCCAGCAGCTTGTCGGGGACGTCCTACGAGCAGTACTTC
D: TRBD1; V: TRBV5-1; J: TRBJ1-1; size: -; CDR3: CASSPTGGGTEAFF; DNA: TGCGCCAGCAGCCCAACAGGGGGAGGCACTGAAGCTTTCTTT
D: -; V: TRBV4-1; J: TRBJ2-1; size: -; CDR3: CASSQVMGLYNEQFF; DNA: TGCGCCAGCAGCCAAGTTATGGGGCTGTACAATGAGCAGTTCTTC
D: -; V: TRBV28; J: TRBJ1-3; size: -; CDR3: CASSLTLNTIYF; DNA: TGTGCCAGCAGTTTGACACTGAACACCATATATTTT
D: -; V: TRBV10-3; J: TRBJ1-1; size: -; CDR3: CAISDLQGWTEAFF; DNA: TGTGCCATCAGTGACCTGCAGGGGTGGACTGAAGCTTTCTTT
D: -; V: TRBV28; J: TRBJ2-4; size: -; CDR3: CASSFRTMGDIQYF; DNA: TGTGCCAGCAGTTTCCGGACCATGGGGGACATTCAGTACTTC
D: TRBD1; V: TRBV11-3; J: TRBJ1-1; size: -; CDR3: CASSPGTGEMNTEAFF; DNA: TGTGCCAGCAGCCCCGGGACAGGGGAGATGAACACTGAAGCTTTCTTT
D: TRBD1; V: TRBV12-5; J: TRBJ1-2; size: -; CDR3: CASGLTGQGGGYTF; DNA: TGTGCTAGTGGTCTAACCGGACAGGGTGGGGGCTACACCTTC
D: -; V: TRBV6-5; J: TRBJ1-1; size: -; CDR3: CASNLGGMNTEAFF; DNA: TGTGCCAGCAACCTCGGAGGAATGAACACTGAAGCTTTCTTT
D: -; V: TRBV7-9; J: TRBJ1-2; size: -; CDR3: CASSSKGYSNYGYTF; DNA: TGTGCCAGCAGCTCAAAGGGGTATTCTAACTATGGCTACACCTTC
D: -; V: TRBV5-1; J: TRBJ1-1; size: -; CDR3: CASSSPRGVNTEAFF; DNA: TGCGCCAGCAGCTCCCCCCGCGGGGTCAACACTGAAGCTTTCTTT
D: -; V: TRBV7-8; J: TRBJ1-2; size: once; CDR3: CASSLGTRVGGYTF; DNA: TGTGCCAGCAGCTTAGGTACCAGGGTGGGTGGCTACACCTTC
D: -; V: TRBV28; J: TRBJ2-7; size: -; CDR3: CASSETSGVRYEQYF; DNA: TGTGCCAGCAGCGAGACTAGTGGAGTTCGCTACGAGCAGTACTTC
D: -; V: TRBV18; J: TRBJ2-5; size: -; CDR3: CASSPPSGETQYF; DNA: TGTGCCAGCTCACCACCTAGCGGTGAGACCCAGTACTTC
D: TRBD2; V: TRBV19; J: TRBJ2-1; size: -; CDR3: CASSTGLAGNNEQFF; DNA: TGTGCCAGTAGTACGGGACTAGCGGGAAACAATGAGCAGTTCTTC
D: TRBD1; V: TRBV6-5; J: TRBJ1-2; size: -; CDR3: CASSYQGQGIYGYTF; DNA: TGTGCCAGCAGTTACCAAGGACAGGGGATCTATGGCTACACCTTC
D: -; V: TRBV7-2; J: TRBJ2-7; size: once; CDR3: CASSRYRSYEQYF; DNA: TGTGCCAGCAGCCGCTACAGGTCCTACGAGCAGTACTTC
D: TRBD2; V: TRBV5-1; J: TRBJ2-1; size: few; CDR3: CASSLPLAGEYNEQFF; DNA: TGCGCCAGCAGCTTGCCCCTAGCGGGAGAGTACAATGAGCAGTTCTTC
D: TRBD2; V: TRBV7-8; J: TRBJ2-2; size: -; CDR3: CASSLGTSGSSGAGELFF; DNA: TGTGCCAGCAGCTTGGGGACTAGCGGGAGTTCTGGGGCCGGGGAGCTGTTTTTT